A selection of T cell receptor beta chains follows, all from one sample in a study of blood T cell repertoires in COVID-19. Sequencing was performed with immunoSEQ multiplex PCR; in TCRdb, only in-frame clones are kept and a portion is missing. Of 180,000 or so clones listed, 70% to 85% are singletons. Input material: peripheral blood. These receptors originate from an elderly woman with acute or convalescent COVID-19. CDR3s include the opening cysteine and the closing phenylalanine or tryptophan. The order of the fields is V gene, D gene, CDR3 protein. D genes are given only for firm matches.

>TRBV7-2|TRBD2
CASSLRRGASYNEQFF
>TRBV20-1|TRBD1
CSASRQGADQPQHF
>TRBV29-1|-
CSVPRWGRTDTQYF
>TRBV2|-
CASRRHDGNTEAFF
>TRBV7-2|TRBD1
CASSLVRGLYNEQFF
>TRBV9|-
CASSGGSSNQPQHF
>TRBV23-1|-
CASSQSGHLYGYTF
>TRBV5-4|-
CASSLEHSPYGYTF
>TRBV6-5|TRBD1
CASSYSGQVGTEAFF
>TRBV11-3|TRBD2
CASSLGPGGYNEQFF
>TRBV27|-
CASSFGGTRSGANVLTF
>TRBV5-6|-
CASSRQGLYGEAFF
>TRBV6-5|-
CASSYAETNGYTF
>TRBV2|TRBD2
CASSEGGTSEFF
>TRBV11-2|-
CASSLGAGNPETQYF
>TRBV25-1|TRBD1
CASRRQGAIYGYTF
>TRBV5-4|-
CASSLGGGQGADTQYF
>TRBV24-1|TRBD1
CATSDLYRGAVSYTF
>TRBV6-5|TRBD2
CASRASGTRETQYF
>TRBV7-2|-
CASSLAPEGVGAFF
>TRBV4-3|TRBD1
CASSRDRALGEQYF
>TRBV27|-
CASSLGAATGELFF
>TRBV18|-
CASSPGVQETQYF
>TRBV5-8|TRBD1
CASRRRGLTEAFF
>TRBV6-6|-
CASSYGGAPGELFF
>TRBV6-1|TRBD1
CASSEDPGGRPQHF
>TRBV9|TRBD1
CASSPRTGPTREQYF
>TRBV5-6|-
CASSSGQRNTEAFF
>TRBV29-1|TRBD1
CSVEVGRGLGEQYF
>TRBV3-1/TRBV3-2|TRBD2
CASSQDKRGGRTDTQYF
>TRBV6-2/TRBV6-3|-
CASSLAGNTEAFF
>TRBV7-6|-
CASSFSGQSGNTIYF
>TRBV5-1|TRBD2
CASSRGWGEGPTSAGELFF
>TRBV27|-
CASSLHGENTEAFF
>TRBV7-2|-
CASSFSPHSNQPQHF
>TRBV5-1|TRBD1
CASSATGVYGYTF
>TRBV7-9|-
CASSPTALYGYTF
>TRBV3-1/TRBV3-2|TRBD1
CASSLRQGSDTQYF
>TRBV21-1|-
CASSHPMDSNSDTQYF
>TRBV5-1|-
CASSLKTDLNTEAFF
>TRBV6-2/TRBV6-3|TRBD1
CASTPTGDYGYTF
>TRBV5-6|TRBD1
CASSLEDRANTEAFF
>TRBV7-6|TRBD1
CASSLVVAPTGGEGDTQYF
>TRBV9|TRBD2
CASSFRSGGVADTQYF
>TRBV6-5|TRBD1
CASIADRGGNEAFF
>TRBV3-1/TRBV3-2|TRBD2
CASSQDSSGRYNEQFF
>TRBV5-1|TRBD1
CASHTGQGTPYEQYF
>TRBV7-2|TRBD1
CASSLDRVKTQYF